This T cell receptor (beta chain) stems from a study of cytomegalovirus exposure and HLA in healthy donors. Study at large: Unique TCR beta sequences numbering approximately 120 million came from 150 million to 200 million T cells in an earlier analysis.

Researchers ran the PCR with 60 Vbeta and 13 Jbeta primers. How the authors handled the data: Later analysis identified 80 million to 90 million unique TCR beta chains, approximately 11 million shared. Profiling relied on immunoSEQ multiplex PCR, and the TCRdb table lists in-frame clones only, not all of them. V and J calls and clone size are copied from that table; D and trimming were computed from the DNA. The sample has about 140,000 clones, over 70% seen once. A note on this clone: Its antigen is not known.

Study results and limitations: Information on immune exposure was restricted to one variable (CMV serostatus).

This TCR was recovered from a male donor in good health and CMV-seronegative. The sequencing sample was made of PBMCs.

CDR3 coding DNA: TGTGCCAGCAGGGACACGAGCACGTTTGAAGCTTTCTTT. The encoded protein is CASRDTSTFEAFF. V is TRBV6-5 and J is TRBJ1-1, with D possibly matching TRBD1 (5 bases). The CDR3 spans 13 residues. CDR1 and CDR2 (germline): MNHEY, SVGAGI. V was pared by 6 bases and J by 7 bases, with 15 bases between.